What follows are 30 T cell receptor beta chains derived from one specimen sequenced in a study of response to subunit inactivated influenza vaccine. TCRdb redid the calling of the RT-PCR reads with MiXCR, one entry per CDR3 protein. The repertoire has about 500,000 distinct CDR3 sequences, more than 15% of them found once; the top ten carry approximately 3%. The sequencing used CD4+ T cells sorted from PBMCs, collected roughly 24 months after vaccination. Source of these receptors: a man aged 50-75 years who received an inactivated influenza vaccine.

The gene calls are TRBV7-8 and TRBJ2-7; D is possibly TRBD2 (5 bases). The CDR3 spans 15 residues. Looked up from germline, CDR1 is SGHVS and CDR2 is FQNEAQ. V was cut by 2 bases and J by 0 bases, with 11 bases left in between. CDR3 sequence (DNA): TGTGCCAGCAGCTTAATTCGGGGAAACTCCTACGAGCAGTACTTC. Translating gives CASSLIRGNSYEQYF.

V usage is TRBV7-6 and J usage is TRBJ1-1, with D maybe TRBD1 (5 bases). Trimming cost V 0 bases and J 1 base, with 12 bases left between them. This CDR3 is built from 16 residues. Germline CDR1 SGHVS, CDR2 FNYEAQ. The CDR3 loop is CASSLAGGVTNTEAFF. The CDR3 DNA sequence: TGTGCCAGCAGCTTAGCGGGGGGGGTGACGAACACTGAAGCTTTCTTT.

This clonotype came up a few times. This chain links TRBV12-3 or TRBV12-4 with TRBJ2-7, with 9 positions matching TRBD1. J gave up 1 base and V 6 bases, and 7 bases lay outside the gene matches. The CDR3 sequence is 15 residues long. CDR3 amino acids: CASSTTGGYSYEQYF. In DNA form, the CDR3 reads TGTGCCAGCAGCACTACAGGGGGCTATTCCTACGAGCAGTACTTC.

The chain employs TRBV2 and TRBJ2-7, with TRBD2 matching 10 bases. V shed 0 bases, J shed 4 bases, and the junction held 6 bases outside the gene matches. CDR3 size: 16 residues. CDR1 and CDR2 (germline): SNHLY, FYNNEI. In DNA, the CDR3 is TGTGCCAGCAGTGAAGCCGGTAGTAGCGGGAGGTACGAGCAGTACTTC. This encodes CASSEAGSSGRYEQYF.

This rearrangement joins TRBV10-3 to TRBJ2-1; D may be TRBD2 (7 bases). Germline CDR1 and CDR2: ENHRY and SYGVKD. V was trimmed by 0 bases and J by 5 bases, leaving 14 bases between them. This CDR3 contains 16 residues. The CDR3 sequence is CAISESRAGADNEQFF. The CDR3 DNA sequence: TGTGCCATCAGTGAGTCGCGGGCGGGGGCAGACAATGAGCAGTTCTTC.

This clonotype has a handful of counts. This rearrangement joins TRBV4-3 to TRBJ2-3; D gene ambiguous. Per germline, CDR1 LGHNA and CDR2 YSLEER. The CDR3 consists of 12 residues. Trimming took off 3 bases at V and 6 bases at J, with 7 bases between the two ends. CDR3 sequence (DNA): TGCGCCAGCAGCCACGCAAGGGATACGCAGTATTTT. Translation gives CASSHARDTQYF.

This clonotype has a handful of counts. The chain couples TRBV2 to TRBJ1-1; a weak D match, TRBD1 (5 bases). Trimming stripped 3 bases from V and 6 bases from J, with 17 bases between. CDR1 SNHLY and CDR2 FYNNEI come from the germline V gene. CDR3 length: 15 residues. CDR3 region: CASSEVQASRAEAFF. CDR3 in DNA: TGTGCCAGCAGTGAGGTACAGGCGAGCCGAGCTGAAGCTTTCTTT.

CDR3 sequence: CAIRPGGRSSYEQYF. As DNA, the CDR3 is TGTGCCATCAGGCCAGGGGGCAGGAGCTCCTACGAGCAGTACTTC. V usage is TRBV10-3 and J usage is TRBJ2-7; TRBD1 agrees at 8 bases. The V and J ends lost 6 bases and 0 bases, in that order; junction bases with no gene match: 7. This CDR3 contains 15 residues. CDR1 and CDR2 from the germline V gene are ENHRY and SYGVKD.

This clonotype was seen a handful of times. The CDR3 is CASSYSATVSNQPQHF. In nucleotides, the CDR3 is TGTGCCAGCAGTTACTCTGCGACAGTTAGCAATCAGCCCCAGCATTTT. This chain joins TRBV6-5 and TRBJ1-5; TRBD1 might be the D (5 bases). CDR3 length equals 16 residues. The V and J ends lost 0 bases and 0 bases respectively, with 9 bases between them. The V gene's germline CDR1 is MNHEY and CDR2 SVGAGI.

V gene TRBV4-3 combines with J gene TRBJ1-6, with D unclear. V was pared by 0 bases and J by 8 bases, with 14 bases between. CDR1 LGHNA and CDR2 YSLEER come from the germline V gene. CDR3 length equals 16 residues. The CDR3 is CASSQDAGIGDSPLHF. CDR3 bases: TGCGCCAGCAGCCAAGATGCCGGGATTGGTGATTCACCCCTCCACTTT.

This clonotype occurred a few times. In nucleotides, the CDR3 is TGTGCCTGGACACGGGACTCCTACAATGAGCAGTTCTTC. It encodes CAWTRDSYNEQFF. V and J are TRBV30 and TRBJ2-1; D is perhaps TRBD2 (5 bases). In germline, CDR1 is GTSNPN, CDR2 SVGIG (reference sequence). Trimming took off 4 bases at V and 0 bases at J, with 7 bases between the two ends. The CDR3 sequence is 13 residues long.

The chain couples TRBV7-6 to TRBJ2-1; TRBD2 matches at 7 bases. Germline CDR1 is SGHVS and CDR2 is FNYEAQ. J was trimmed by 7 bases and V by 5 bases; bases with no gene match: 17. CDR3 length: 17 residues. The CDR3 spells CASSPTPGAGKGNEQFF. The CDR3 DNA reads TGTGCCAGCAGCCCCACGCCTGGAGCGGGAAAAGGAAATGAGCAGTTCTTC.

There are a few counts of this clonotype. The gene calls are TRBV28 and TRBJ2-7; 8 nucleotides match TRBD1. V was pared by 4 bases and J by 11 bases, with 7 bases of the junction left unmatched. Looked up from germline, CDR1 is MDHEN and CDR2 is SYDVKM. The CDR3 extends over 12 amino acids. The CDR3 reads CASSSLTGEEYF. CDR3 coding DNA: TGTGCCAGCAGTTCCCTGACAGGGGAAGAGTACTTC.

This clonotype has a count of ten or more. The junction departs from germline at one end; a sequencing error may be responsible. J is TRBJ2-5 and V is TRBV7-7; D remains ambiguous. Germline V CDR1 and CDR2: SSHAT, FNYEAQ (reference sequence). This CDR3 spans 13 amino acids. CDR3 amino acids: CASSFSEGKTQYF. CDR3 bases: TGTGCTAGCAGCTTCAGCGAAGGAAAGACCCAGTACTTC.

This sequence joins TRBV6-2 or TRBV6-3 and TRBJ2-7; D remains unclear. The CDR3 covers 13 residues. The V end lost 7 bases, the J end lost 3 bases, and 13 bases lay between the germline ends. CDR1 MNHEY and CDR2 SVGEGT come from the germline V gene. The CDR3 nucleotides are TGTGCCAGCACCCGGGTCCAAGGCTACGAGCAGTACTTC. This translates into CASTRVQGYEQYF.

This clonotype occurred a few times. The chain combines TRBV15 with TRBJ2-4, with 10 bases fitting TRBD2. V lost 5 bases to trimming and J lost 0 bases; unmatched junction nucleotides: 16. This CDR3 is 20 amino acids long. Germline CDR1 is LNHNV and CDR2 is YYDKDF (reference sequence). The CDR3 reads CATSAEDNSGGRLAKNIQYF. CDR3 sequence (DNA): TGTGCCACCAGCGCCGAGGATAATAGCGGGGGGCGGCTAGCCAAAAACATTCAGTACTTC. Variable domain in full (rest from reference TRBV15 and TRBJ2-4): DAMVIQNPRYQVTQFGKPVTLSCSQTLNHNVMYWYQQKSSQAPKLLFHYYDKDFNNEADTPDNFQSRRPNTSFCFLDIRSPGLGDTAMYLCATSAEDNSGGRLAKNIQYFGAGTRLSVL.

This clonotype has just a few counts. CDR3 loop: CASSQGGAGYNEQFF. In DNA, the CDR3 is TGCGCCAGCAGCCAAGGTGGAGCGGGATACAATGAGCAGTTCTTC. The chain combines TRBV4-3 with TRBJ2-1, with 7 bases fitting TRBD2. Looked up from germline, CDR1 is LGHNA and CDR2 is YSLEER. The CDR3 is made up of 15 amino acids. The V segment lost 1 base and the J segment 4 bases; nucleotides outside the gene matches: 4.

CDR3 sequence: CASSVTGLAGANGELFF. In DNA, the CDR3 is TGCGCCAGCAGCGTTACCGGACTAGCGGGAGCGAACGGGGAGCTGTTTTTT. V gene TRBV5-1 combines with J gene TRBJ2-2; 13 bases fit TRBD2. Germline loops: CDR1 SGHRS, CDR2 YFSETQ. There are 17 residues in the CDR3. Unmatched junction bases numbered 10, after V lost 4 bases and J lost 7 bases.

This clonotype was seen repeatedly, ten times or more. The rearrangement joins TRBV3-1 to TRBJ2-3; perhaps TRBD2 as D (6 bases). In germline, CDR1 is LGHDT, CDR2 YNNKEL (reference sequence). Between the trimmed V and J ends, which lost 2 bases and 3 bases, there was a span of 12 bases. The CDR3 extends over 15 amino acids. CDR3 bases: TGTGCCAGCAGCCAAAGAGCGGGCGGGACAGATACGCAGTATTTT. Residues: CASSQRAGGTDTQYF.

This clonotype was counted a single time. V usage is TRBV20-1 and J usage is TRBJ1-6, with TRBD1 matching 7 bases. The V gene end was trimmed by 4 bases and the J gene end by 10 bases; junction bases not matched to a gene: 10. The germline CDR1 and CDR2 sequences are DFQATT and SNEGSKA (reference sequence). CDR3 length: 14 amino acids. The CDR3 nucleotides read TGCAGTGCTACACGCCAGGGGGTTCGGTCACCCCTCCACTTT. This gives the protein CSATRQGVRSPLHF.

The sample holds many counts of this clonotype. V and J are TRBV12-3 or TRBV12-4 and TRBJ1-2; D remains ambiguous. The CDR3 is 14 residues long. The V and J ends lost 10 bases and 0 bases respectively, with 15 bases between them. The CDR3 reads CATQMSAANYGYTF. CDR3 DNA: TGTGCCACCCAAATGTCGGCAGCTAACTATGGCTACACCTTC.

This clonotype was picked up a small number of times. DNA for the CDR3: TGCGCCAGCAGCCAAGCTGGGGGTCGCAATCAGCCCCAGCATTTT. Translated: CASSQAGGRNQPQHF. This chain uses TRBV4-1 with TRBJ1-5, with a weak D call TRBD1 (5 bases). The germline V and J ends were trimmed by 1 base and 2 bases, with 9 bases remaining between them. The CDR3 contains 15 residues. CDR1 is MGHRA, CDR2 YSYEKL, per germline.

The V gene is TRBV20-1, the J gene TRBJ2-4; D not resolved. The V and J ends lost 7 bases and 0 bases respectively, with 13 bases between them. Germline assignment: CDR1 DFQATT and CDR2 SNEGSKA (reference sequence). The CDR3 totals 14 residues. The DNA for the CDR3 is TGCAGTGGGGAAGATCGACTAGCCAAAAACATTCAGTACTTC. Translating gives CSGEDRLAKNIQYF.

The chain is built from TRBV5-4 and TRBJ2-1; 10 nucleotides agree with TRBD2. With 4 bases clipped from V and 7 bases from J, the junction kept 8 bases outside the gene matches. Germline V gene lookup returns CDR1 SGHNT and CDR2 YYREEE (reference sequence). The CDR3 is made up of 15 amino acids. Written as DNA, the CDR3 is TGTGCCAGCAGCAAGAGCGGGGGGGCTGGTAATGAGCAGTTCTTC. Translating it yields CASSKSGGAGNEQFF.

This clonotype was seen repeatedly, ten times or more. V is TRBV6-5 and J is TRBJ1-2; D remains unclear. This CDR3 spans 11 amino acids. Deletions cut 7 bases from V and 5 bases from J, with 8 bases between. The V gene's germline CDR1 is MNHEY and CDR2 SVGAGI. In DNA form, the CDR3 reads TGTGCCAGCATCTCCTATTATGGCTACACCTTC. Its protein is CASISYYGYTF.

This clonotype was seen a few times. The chain is built from TRBV20-1 and TRBJ1-2, with D tentatively TRBD1 (5 bases). The germline V gene encodes CDR1 DFQATT and CDR2 SNEGSKA (reference sequence). V gave up 6 bases and J gave up 8 bases, with 13 bases separating them. This CDR3 is built from 11 residues. The CDR3 reads CSAGASSGYTF. As DNA, the CDR3 is TGCAGTGCCGGGGCAAGTTCCGGCTACACCTTC.

This clonotype occurred once. This chain links TRBV11-2 with TRBJ2-5, with D possibly TRBD2 on 6 matching bases. Germline V gene sequence: CDR1 SGHAT, CDR2 FQNNGV. Trimming took off 5 bases at V and 3 bases at J, with 25 bases between the two ends. There are 18 residues in the CDR3. CDR3 DNA: TGTGCCAGCAGCCCCCTGAGGTCCGCGGGGCGACTAGAAGAGACCCAGTACTTC. It is translated as CASSPLRSAGRLEETQYF.

Concerning this clonotype itself: One junction end does not reproduce the germline sequence, and a read error may be involved. The chain couples TRBV12-3 or TRBV12-4 to TRBJ2-3, with 15 bases identical to TRBD2. This CDR3 contains 19 residues. The CDR3 region has the DNA TGTGCCTGCAGTTCAACCCCCGGACTAGCGGGGGGGCCGGAAGATACGCAGTATTTT. Protein: CACSSTPGLAGGPEDTQYF.

The genes are TRBV6-1 and TRBJ1-5; D is undetermined. This CDR3 is 13 amino acids long. Germline values: CDR1 MNHNS, CDR2 SASEGT. V lost 4 bases, J lost 7 bases, and 11 bases lay in between. The CDR3 sequence: CASSGMVYQPQHF. The CDR3, as DNA: TGTGCCAGCAGTGGAATGGTTTACCAGCCCCAGCATTTT.

In this sample, this clonotype turned up a few times. V usage is TRBV7-2 and J usage is TRBJ1-2; 10 nucleotides align to TRBD1. There are 14 residues in the CDR3. CDR1 SGHTA and CDR2 FQGNSA come from the germline V gene. Unmatched junction bases numbered 8, after V lost 5 bases and J lost 8 bases. The CDR3 region is CASSPRTGGQGYTF. DNA of the CDR3: TGTGCCAGCAGCCCGCGGACAGGGGGTCAGGGCTACACCTTC.